This T cell receptor (beta chain) was obtained from a study of cytomegalovirus exposure and HLA in healthy donors. A multiplex PCR was run with 60 Vbeta primers and 13 Jbeta primers. The method was immunoSEQ multiplex PCR; TCRdb's version includes in-frame clones alone and lacks a portion of them. The sample consists of just over 150,000 clones, around 79% of them appearing once. This clone was detected a few times. There are 14 residues in the CDR3. Trimming took off 0 bases at V and 3 bases at J, with 9 bases between the two ends. The germline V gene encodes CDR1 MNHEY and CDR2 SVGAGI. The material sequenced was PBMCs. This TCR came from a woman aged 40 to 55 in good health and CMV-seronegative. This chain joins TRBV6-5 and TRBJ2-7; D not certain. This CDR3 is CASSYSVSNYEQYF. In nucleotides, the CDR3 is TGTGCCAGCAGTTACTCAGTCAGTAACTACGAGCAGTACTTC.